The clone carrying this T cell receptor (beta chain) was recorded at least ten times. Its antigen remains unidentified. The data derive from a study of neurological immune-mediated disorders. Points from the study as a whole: Multiple sclerosis was found to have the least TCR clonal expansion, below healthy controls, and HTLV-1-associated myelopathy the most.

5'RACE with 10-nucleotide random UMIs generated the cDNA. A single record per CDR3 protein comes from TCRdb applying MiXCR to the 5' RACE reads. Seen here are 50,000 to 55,000 distinct CDR3 sequences, 3% to 4.5% observed once, and the top ten hold 5.5% to 7.5%. The sample comprised PBMCs. This sequence originates from a man in his 60s with multiple sclerosis.

CDR3 in amino acids: CASSRLGGRTDTQYF. In DNA, the CDR3 is TGCGCCAGCAGCCGACTGGGGGGACGCACAGATACGCAGTATTTT. V and J are TRBV5-1 and TRBJ2-3; D perhaps matches TRBD2 (6 bases). V dropped 4 bases and J dropped 1 base, with 13 bases sitting between them. Germline CDR1 SGHRS, CDR2 YFSETQ. This CDR3 is 15 amino acids long.